This TCR beta chain was found in a study of shared clonotypes between healthy human individuals. V gave up 4 bases and J gave up 8 bases; unmatched junction bases: 13. Germline V lookup: CDR1 MDHEN, CDR2 SYDVKM. The CDR3 covers 18 residues. The protocol was immunoSEQ multiplex PCR, while the TCRdb copy is restricted to in-frame clones and leaves out a portion. The sample yields 850,000 to 1,100,000 clones, 77% seen once. The chain has TRBV28 and TRBJ2-1, with TRBD2 matching 14 bases. Sequencing used memory CD4+ T cells from PBMCs. Noted subset: CD45RA-negative fraction. This clonotype was sampled from a man younger than 30 in good health. Some clones in this sample may be carry-over from other donors' samples. As DNA, the CDR3 is TGTGCCAGCAGTTCATCCGGGACTAGCGGGAGTCGGTTCTATGAGCAGTTCTTC. This sequence encodes CASSSSGTSGSRFYEQFF. Full variable domain (outside the CDR3, taken from reference TRBV28 and TRBJ2-1): DVKVTQSSRYLVKRTGEKVFLECVQDMDHENMFWYRQDPGLGLRLIYFSYDVKMKEKGDIPEGYSVSREKKERFSLILESASTNQTSMYLCASSSSGTSGSRFYEQFFGPGTRLTVL.